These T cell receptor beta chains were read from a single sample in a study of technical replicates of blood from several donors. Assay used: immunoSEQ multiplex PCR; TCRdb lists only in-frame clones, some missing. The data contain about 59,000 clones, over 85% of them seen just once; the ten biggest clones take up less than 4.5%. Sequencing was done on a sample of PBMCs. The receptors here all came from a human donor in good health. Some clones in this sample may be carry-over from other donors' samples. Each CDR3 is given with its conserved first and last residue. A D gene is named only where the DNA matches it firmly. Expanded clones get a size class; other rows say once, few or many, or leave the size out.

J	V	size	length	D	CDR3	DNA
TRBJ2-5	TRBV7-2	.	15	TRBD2	CASGLAAQRGETQYF	TGTGCCAGCGGACTAGCGGCACAGAGGGGGGAGACCCAGTACTTC
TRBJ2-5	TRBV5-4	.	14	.	CASSLLGGAETQYF	TGTGCCAGCAGCTTGCTAGGTGGGGCAGAGACCCAGTACTTC
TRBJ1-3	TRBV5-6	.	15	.	CASTTRGAGGNTIYF	TGTGCCAGCACCACCAGAGGGGCGGGAGGAAACACCATATATTTT
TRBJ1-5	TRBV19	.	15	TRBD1	CASQQGAIGRQPQHF	TGTGCCAGCCAACAGGGGGCGATCGGGCGTCAGCCCCAGCATTTT
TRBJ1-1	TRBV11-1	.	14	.	CASSLFEGNTEAFF	TGTGCCAGCAGCTTATTCGAGGGGAACACTGAAGCTTTCTTT
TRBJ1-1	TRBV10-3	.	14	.	CATTKGGGFTEAFF	TGTGCCACGACAAAAGGGGGGGGGTTCACTGAAGCTTTCTTT
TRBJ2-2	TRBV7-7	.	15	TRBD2	CASTPGLAEAGELFF	TGTGCCAGCACTCCGGGACTAGCGGAGGCCGGGGAGCTGTTTTTT
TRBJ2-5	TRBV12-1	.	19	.	CASSGRKPGPRYGGETQYF	TGTGCCAGCAGCGGCCGAAAGCCGGGACCGCGATACGGGGGGGAGACCCAGTACTTC
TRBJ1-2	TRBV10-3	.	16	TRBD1	CAISEGPGGSHYGYTF	TGTGCCATCAGTGAAGGGCCAGGGGGCTCTCACTATGGCTACACCTTC
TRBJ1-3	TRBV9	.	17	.	CASSVEEGPTSGNTIYF	TGTGCCAGCAGCGTAGAGGAGGGGCCCACCTCTGGAAACACCATATATTTT
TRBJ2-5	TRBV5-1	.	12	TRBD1	CASSLQGETQYF	TGCGCCAGCAGCTTACAGGGGGAGACCCAGTACTTC
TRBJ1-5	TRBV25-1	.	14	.	CASSGSVSNQPQHF	TGTGCCAGCAGCGGGAGTGTGAGCAATCAGCCCCAGCATTTT
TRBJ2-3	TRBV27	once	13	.	CASSLYRADTQYF	TGTGCCAGCAGTTTATATCGAGCAGATACGCAGTATTTT
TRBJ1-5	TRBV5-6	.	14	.	CASSLGRVQQPQHF	TGTGCCAGCAGCTTGGGCAGGGTGCAGCAGCCCCAGCATTTT
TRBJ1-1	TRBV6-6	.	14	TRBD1	CASSDRERNTEAFF	TGTGCCAGCTCGGACAGGGAACGCAACACTGAAGCTTTCTTT
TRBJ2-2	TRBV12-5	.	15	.	CASGFRQGGPGELFF	TGTGCTAGTGGTTTCCGGCAGGGGGGACCCGGGGAGCTGTTTTTT
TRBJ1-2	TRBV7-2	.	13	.	CASSLRGGNGYTF	TGTGCCAGCAGCCTAAGGGGCGGTAATGGCTACACCTTC
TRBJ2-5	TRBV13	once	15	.	CASSSSEKIQETQYF	TGTGCCAGCAGCTCGTCAGAAAAAATCCAAGAGACCCAGTACTTC
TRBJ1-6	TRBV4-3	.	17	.	CASSQGDGGDHNSPLHF	TGCGCCAGCAGCCAAGGGGATGGAGGGGACCATAATTCACCCCTCCACTTT
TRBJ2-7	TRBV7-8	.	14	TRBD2	CASSLHGGGYEQYF	TGTGCCAGCAGCTTACACGGGGGGGGATACGAGCAGTACTTC
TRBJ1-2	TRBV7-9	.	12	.	CASSPRRDAYTF	TGTGCCAGCAGCCCTCGACGGGATGCCTACACCTTC
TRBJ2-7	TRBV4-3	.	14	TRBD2	CASSQESAGGEQYF	TGCGCCAGCAGCCAAGAGTCGGCGGGGGGAGAGCAGTACTTC
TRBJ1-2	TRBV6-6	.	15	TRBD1	CASSWGQGSDHGYTF	TGTGCCAGCAGTTGGGGACAGGGATCGGATCATGGCTACACCTTC
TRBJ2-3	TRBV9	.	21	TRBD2	CASSVAFTSGRLLRGVDTQYF	TGTGCCAGCAGCGTAGCCTTTACTAGCGGGAGACTTTTACGGGGTGTAGATACGCAGTATTTT
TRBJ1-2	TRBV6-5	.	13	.	CATRLPGGNGYTF	TGTGCCACCCGACTGCCCGGGGGTAATGGCTACACCTTC
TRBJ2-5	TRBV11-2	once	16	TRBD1	CASSPRGQDRSETQYF	TGTGCCAGCAGCCCCCGCGGACAGGACCGATCGGAGACCCAGTACTTC
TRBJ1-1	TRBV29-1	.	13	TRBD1	CSATTGAGTEAFF	TGCAGCGCTACGACAGGGGCGGGCACTGAAGCTTTCTTT
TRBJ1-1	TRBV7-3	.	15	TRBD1	CASSLTGTGGAEAFF	TGTGCCAGCAGCTTAACCGGGACAGGGGGGGCTGAAGCTTTCTTT
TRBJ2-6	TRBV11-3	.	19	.	CASSPGPGSTNSGANVLTF	TGTGCCAGCAGCCCGGGCCCGGGATCTACAAACTCTGGGGCCAACGTCCTGACTTTC
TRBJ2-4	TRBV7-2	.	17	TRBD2	CASSPHGLAITKNIQYF	TGTGCCAGCAGCCCCCACGGACTAGCCATTACCAAAAACATTCAGTACTTC
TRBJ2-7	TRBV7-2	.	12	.	CASSFNTYEQYF	TGTGCCAGCAGCTTTAACACGTACGAGCAGTACTTC
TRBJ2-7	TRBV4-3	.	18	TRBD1	CASSQGRGGTGDTYEQYF	TGCGCCAGCAGCCAAGGAAGAGGGGGGACAGGGGATACCTACGAGCAGTACTTC
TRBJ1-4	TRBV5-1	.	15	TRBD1	CASSPATGFGEKLFF	TGCGCCAGCAGCCCGGCGACAGGGTTTGGTGAAAAACTGTTTTTT
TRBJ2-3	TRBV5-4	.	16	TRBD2	CASSSSGGAGRDTQYF	TGTGCCAGCAGCAGTAGCGGGGGGGCCGGGAGAGATACGCAGTATTTT
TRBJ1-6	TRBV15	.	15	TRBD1	CATSREGQTNSPLHF	TGTGCCACCAGCAGGGAGGGACAGACTAATTCACCCCTCCACTTT
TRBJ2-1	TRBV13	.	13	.	CASSLSLIGEQFF	TGTGCCAGCAGCCTCTCCCTTATCGGGGAGCAGTTCTTC
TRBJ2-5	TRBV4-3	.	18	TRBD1	CASSQDDKIGGNLETQYF	TGCGCCAGCAGCCAAGATGATAAGATAGGGGGCAATTTGGAGACCCAGTACTTC
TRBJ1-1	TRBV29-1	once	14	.	CSVEGQLTNTEAFF	TGCAGCGTTGAAGGACAGCTGACGAACACTGAAGCTTTCTTT
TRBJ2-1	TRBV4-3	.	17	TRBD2	CASSQDPTSGNYNEQFF	TGCGCCAGCAGCCAAGATCCGACTAGCGGAAACTACAATGAGCAGTTCTTC
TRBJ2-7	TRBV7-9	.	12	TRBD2	CASSSGTYEQYF	TGTGCCAGCAGCAGCGGGACCTACGAGCAGTACTTC
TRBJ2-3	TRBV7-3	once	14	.	CASSLGPAEGTQYF	TGTGCCAGCAGCTTAGGACCGGCCGAGGGTACGCAGTATTTT
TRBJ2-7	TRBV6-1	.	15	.	CASSEVGGGPYEQYF	TGTGCCAGCAGTGAAGTTGGGGGGGGGCCCTACGAGCAGTACTTC
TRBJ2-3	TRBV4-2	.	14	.	CASSQEGGSDTQYF	TGTGCCAGCAGCCAAGAGGGGGGTTCAGATACGCAGTATTTT
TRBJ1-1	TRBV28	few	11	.	CASCDNTEAFF	TGTGCCAGCTGCGATAACACTGAAGCTTTCTTT
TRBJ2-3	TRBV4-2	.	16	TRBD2	CASSATSGGSTDTQYF	TGTGCCAGCAGCGCAACTAGCGGGGGTAGCACAGATACGCAGTATTTT
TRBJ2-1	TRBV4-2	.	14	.	CASSPGLPNDEQFF	TGTGCCAGCAGCCCTGGACTACCCAACGATGAGCAGTTCTTC
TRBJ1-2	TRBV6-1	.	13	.	CASSEALRGSYTF	TGTGCCAGCAGTGAAGCGTTAAGGGGTAGCTACACCTTC
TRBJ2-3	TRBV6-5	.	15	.	CASSYGPGSTDTQYF	TGTGCCAGCAGTTACGGGCCGGGGAGCACAGATACGCAGTATTTT
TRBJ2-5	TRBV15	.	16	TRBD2	CATSREVAGGRETQYF	TGTGCCACCAGCAGAGAGGTTGCGGGGGGACGAGAGACCCAGTACTTC
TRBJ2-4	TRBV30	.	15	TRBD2	CAWSVGGRALNIQYF	TGTGCCTGGAGTGTTGGCGGGAGGGCCTTAAACATTCAGTACTTC
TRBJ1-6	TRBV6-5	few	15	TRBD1	CASSYSGDRGSPLHF	TGTGCCAGCAGTTACTCCGGGGACAGGGGATCACCCCTCCACTTT
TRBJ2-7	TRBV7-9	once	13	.	CAGRKGRSYEQYF	TGTGCCGGGAGAAAAGGACGGTCCTACGAGCAGTACTTC
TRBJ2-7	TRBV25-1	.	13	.	CASIGGRTYEQYF	TGTGCCAGCATCGGAGGCAGAACCTACGAGCAGTACTTC
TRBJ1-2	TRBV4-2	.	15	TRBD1	CASSQDVSGGLGYTF	TGTGCCAGCAGCCAAGATGTTTCAGGGGGGTTAGGCTACACCTTC